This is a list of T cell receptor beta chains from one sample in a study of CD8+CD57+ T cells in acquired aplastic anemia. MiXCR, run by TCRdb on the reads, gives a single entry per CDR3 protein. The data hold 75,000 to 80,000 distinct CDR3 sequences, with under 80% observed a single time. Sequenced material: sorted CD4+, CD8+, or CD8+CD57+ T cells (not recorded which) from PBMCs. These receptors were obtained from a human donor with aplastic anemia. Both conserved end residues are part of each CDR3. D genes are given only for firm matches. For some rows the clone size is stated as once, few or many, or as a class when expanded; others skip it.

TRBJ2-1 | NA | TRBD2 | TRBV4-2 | TGTGCCAGTAGTATGAGACTAGCGGGATACAATGAGCAGTTCTTC | CASSMRLAGYNEQFF
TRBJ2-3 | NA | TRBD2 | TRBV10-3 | TGTGCCATCAGTTTGCTAGCGGACACAGATACGCAGTATTTT | CAISLLADTDTQYF
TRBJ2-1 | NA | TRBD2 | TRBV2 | TGTGCCAGCGCTAGCCTAGCGGGGGGCATCAATGAGCAGTTCTTC | CASASLAGGINEQFF
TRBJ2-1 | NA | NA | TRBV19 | TGTGCCAGTAGTACCGACCGGGGGCAAACTAATGAGCAGTTCTTC | CASSTDRGQTNEQFF
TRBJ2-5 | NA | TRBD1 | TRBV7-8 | TGTGCCAGCAGCTTGTACCGGGACAGGTATCAAGAGACCCAGTACTTC | CASSLYRDRYQETQYF
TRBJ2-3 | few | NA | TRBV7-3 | TGTGCCAGCAGCTCGACGGGGCTCGATACGCAGTATTTT | CASSSTGLDTQYF
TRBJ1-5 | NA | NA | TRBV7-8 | TGTGCCGGCAGCGAGGGCAAACTTAGCAATCAGCCCCAGCATTTT | CAGSEGKLSNQPQHF
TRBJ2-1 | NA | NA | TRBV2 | TGTGCCAGCAGCAGTTTGGGCGTTTTGGTTGAGCAGTTCTTC | CASSSLGVLVEQFF
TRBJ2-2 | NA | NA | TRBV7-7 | TGTGCTAGCAGCTTAGATTGGGCTGGGGAGCTGTTTTTT | CASSLDWAGELFF
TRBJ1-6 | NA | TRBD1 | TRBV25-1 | TGTGCCAGCGGGGGGACAGGGGTAGGGTCACCCCTCCACTTT | CASGGTGVGSPLHF
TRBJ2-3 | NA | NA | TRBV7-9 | TGTGCCAGCAGCTCCCAGCTCGTAGTCACCACGCAGTATTTT | CASSSQLVVTTQYF
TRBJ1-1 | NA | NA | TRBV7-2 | TGTGCCAGCAGACTCCAAGGGACTGAAGCTTTCTTT | CASRLQGTEAFF
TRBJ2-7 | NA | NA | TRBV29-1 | TGCAGCGTTGAAGGGCAGGGTAGCTCCTACGAGCAGTACTTC | CSVEGQGSSYEQYF
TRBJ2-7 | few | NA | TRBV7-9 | TGTGCCAGCAGTGAAAGACAGGACGGAGAGCAGTACTTC | CASSERQDGEQYF
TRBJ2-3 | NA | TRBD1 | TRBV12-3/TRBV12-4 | TGTGCCAGCAGTTTAGGTATGGGCCAGGGGGACACAGATACGCAGTATTTT | CASSLGMGQGDTDTQYF
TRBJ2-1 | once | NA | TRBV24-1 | TGTGCCACCAGTGACGCTACTAGATCCGATGAGCAGTTCTTC | CATSDATRSDEQFF
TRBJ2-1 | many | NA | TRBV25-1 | TGTGCCAGCGGAGACAGTGAGCAGTTCTTC | CASGDSEQFF
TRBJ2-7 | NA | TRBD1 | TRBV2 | TGTGCCAGCAGACCCGGGACAGGAACCTACGAGCAGTACTTC | CASRPGTGTYEQYF
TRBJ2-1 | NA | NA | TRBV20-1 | TGCAGTGCTAATCCCCGGAGCTACAATGAGCAGTTCTTC | CSANPRSYNEQFF
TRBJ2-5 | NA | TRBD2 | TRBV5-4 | TGTGCCAGCAGCCCCCGCGGCGGGGGGACGGGGGAGACCCAGTACTTC | CASSPRGGGTGETQYF
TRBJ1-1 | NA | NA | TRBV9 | TGTGCCAGCAGCCCCGATTGGACGGGTTGGAACACTGAAGCTTTCTTT | CASSPDWTGWNTEAFF
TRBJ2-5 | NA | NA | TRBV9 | TGTGCCAGCAGGCGGAGGATTAGCGGAGGAAACCAAGAGACCCAGTACTTC | CASRRRISGGNQETQYF
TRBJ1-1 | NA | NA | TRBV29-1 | TGCAGCGTTGACAGGGCTGGCGGAACTGAAGCTTTCTTT | CSVDRAGGTEAFF
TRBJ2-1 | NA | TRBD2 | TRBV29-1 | TGCAGCGTTGCCCCGGGACTAGCGACTTACAATGAGCAGTTCTTC | CSVAPGLATYNEQFF
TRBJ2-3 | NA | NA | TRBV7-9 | TGTGCCAGCAGCCCTCTCCGCACAGATACGCAGTATTTT | CASSPLRTDTQYF
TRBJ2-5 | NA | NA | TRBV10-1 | TGCGCCAGCAATGAGGAAGAGACCCAGTACTTC | CASNEEETQYF
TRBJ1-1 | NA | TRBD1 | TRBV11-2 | TGTGCCAGCAGCGCCCTAAGGACAGGAGGTTTTGGGGCGAACACTGAAGCTTTCTTT | CASSALRTGGFGANTEAFF
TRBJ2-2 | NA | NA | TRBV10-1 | TGCGCCAGCAGTGACAGTTCGCTGGCGACCGGGGAGCTGTTTTTT | CASSDSSLATGELFF
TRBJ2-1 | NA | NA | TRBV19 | TGTGCCAGCTCCCTCTACAGCTCCTACAATGAGCAGTTCTTC | CASSLYSSYNEQFF
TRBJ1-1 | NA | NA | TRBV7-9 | TGTGCCAGCAGCTTAGGAGGGTTTAACACTGAAGCTTTCTTT | CASSLGGFNTEAFF
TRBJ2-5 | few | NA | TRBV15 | TGTGCCACCGCTCGGGCTTTCCAAGAGACCCAGTACTTC | CATARAFQETQYF
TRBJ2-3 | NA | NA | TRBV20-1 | TGCAGTGCTAGTGCCCGAATTACAGATACGCAGTATTTT | CSASARITDTQYF
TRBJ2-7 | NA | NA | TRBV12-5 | TGTGCTAGTGGTTTGGTCGGACCCACGAGGGAATACGAGCAGTACTTC | CASGLVGPTREYEQYF
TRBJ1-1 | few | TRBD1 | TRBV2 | TGTGCCAGCAGCCTGGACAGGTTGAACACTGAAGCTTTCTTT | CASSLDRLNTEAFF
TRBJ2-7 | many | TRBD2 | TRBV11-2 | TGTGCCAGCAGCCTGGGACTAGCGGGAGGGGGAGCCGAGCAGTACTTC | CASSLGLAGGGAEQYF
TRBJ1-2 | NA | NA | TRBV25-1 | TGTGCCAGTAGTGCCGCAGGGTATGGCTACACCTTC | CASSAAGYGYTF
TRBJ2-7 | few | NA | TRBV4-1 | TGCGCCAGCAGCCAAGAAGGTTCCGGGACGGGTTCCTACGAGCAGTACTTC | CASSQEGSGTGSYEQYF
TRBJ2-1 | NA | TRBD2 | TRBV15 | TGTGCCACAGGATTCGGACTAGCGGGAGTCGAGTCGGAGTTCTTC | CATGFGLAGVESEFF
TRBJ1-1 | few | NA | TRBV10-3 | TGTGCCATCAGTGAGTCCGGGGACACTGAAGCTTTCTTT | CAISESGDTEAFF
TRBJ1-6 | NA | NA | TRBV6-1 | TGTGCCAGCTGGCCAGGGGATAATTCACCCCTCCACTTT | CASWPGDNSPLHF
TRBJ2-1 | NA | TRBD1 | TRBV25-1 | TGTGCCAGCAGTTCAAGACAGGGCTACAATGAGCAGTTCTTC | CASSSRQGYNEQFF
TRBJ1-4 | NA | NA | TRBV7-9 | TGTGCCAGCAGCTTACAGAAAGCAACTAATGAAAAACTGTTTTTT | CASSLQKATNEKLFF
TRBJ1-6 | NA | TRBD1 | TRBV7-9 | TGTGCCAGCAGCTCCCTGGACAGGGGGTTACCCCTCCACTTT | CASSSLDRGLPLHF
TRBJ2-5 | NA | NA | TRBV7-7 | TGTGCTAGCAGCTTTTGGCGAGGGGAGACCCAGTACTTC | CASSFWRGETQYF
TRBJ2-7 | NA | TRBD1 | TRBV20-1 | TGCAGTGCCCCGCCTCGAACGGGACAGAACTTCTACGAGCAGTACTTC | CSAPPRTGQNFYEQYF
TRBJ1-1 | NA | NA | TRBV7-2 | TGTGCCAGCAGCTTAGCAGTTAAGACTGAAGCTTTCTTT | CASSLAVKTEAFF
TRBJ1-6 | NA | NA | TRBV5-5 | TGTGCCAGCAGCTTGGGCTTTGTGGCCTATTCACCCCTCCACTTT | CASSLGFVAYSPLHF
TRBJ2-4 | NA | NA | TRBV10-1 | TGCGCCAGCAGTGAAGGGGCAGGGCTATCTTTAGCCAAAAACATTCAGTACTTC | CASSEGAGLSLAKNIQYF
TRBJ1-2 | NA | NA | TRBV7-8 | TGTGCCAGCACAAAAGAGAGGGGGGACCTCTATGGCTACACCTTC | CASTKERGDLYGYTF
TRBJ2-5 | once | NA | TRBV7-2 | TGTGCCAGCAGCTTTCCGGGACCCATTGCCTTC | CASSFPGPIAF
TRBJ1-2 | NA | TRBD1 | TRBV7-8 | TGTGCCAGCAGCTTAGCAATCCAAGGACAGGGGTGGTATGGCTACACCTTC | CASSLAIQGQGWYGYTF
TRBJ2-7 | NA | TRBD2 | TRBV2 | TGTGCCGTCACCGGGACTAGCGGTATCTACGAGCAGTACTTC | CAVTGTSGIYEQYF
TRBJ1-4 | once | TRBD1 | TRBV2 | TGTGCCAGCAGCAGCTACAGGGGCGGGAATGAAAAACTGTTTTTT | CASSSYRGGNEKLFF
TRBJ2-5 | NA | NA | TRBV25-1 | TGTGCCAGCAGTGAAGACGGCCGAGGGGGAGAGACCCAGTACTTC | CASSEDGRGGETQYF
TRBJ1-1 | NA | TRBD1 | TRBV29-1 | TGCAGCGTTGAATGGGGGACAGTTCCTTCCTTGAACACTGAAGCTTTCTTT | CSVEWGTVPSLNTEAFF